Described below is a single TCR beta chain sequence and its context. The sample holds one count of this clone. Its antigen specificity is not known. No much larger clone is present one base from it, and per-base qualities are unavailable. The sample originates from a study of blood T cell repertoires in COVID-19 (dated by TCRdb to about 2020). Background on the whole study: Collaborator samples came from the United States, Italy and Spain and covered acute and convalescent phases of COVID-19. A freely available public database, intended as a resource for researchers studying the immune response to SARS-CoV-2, is where the repertoires were released. Subjects who had been exposed to COVID-19, were actively infected with it, or had recovered from it provided the deeply sampled blood TCRbeta repertoires that made up the dataset. Samples came from the ongoing ImmuneRACE study (first 160 participants) plus 1,254 subjects from 6 global collaborators. Where available, HLA class I and class II types were obtained from metadata supplied by the sample provider rather than from assay-based typing. The prospective study material was composed of cDNA or gDNA derived from T cells, B-cell-depleted T cells, or PBMCs. Sample metadata almost always included a de-identified subject ID, COVID-19 status, age in years and sex.

TCRbeta CDR3 regions were amplified from genomic DNA by means of the immunoSEQ Assay, a bias-controlled multiplex PCR. Processing in the source paper ran as follows. The number of nucleated cells in each sample was estimated from the amplification of reference gene primers within the assay. Sequence reads were collapsed and filtered to measure the absolute abundance of every unique TCRbeta CDR3 rearrangement. Productive Simpson clonality was computed per sample as the square root of Simpson's diversity index over productive rearrangements. TCRdb carries this immuneACCESS record with in-frame sequences only. Its versions omit some clonotypes, under half of them owing to an unresolved V gene in the studies checked, with the rest unexplained. That table furnishes V, J and clone size, whereas the DNA furnished D and trimming. Here the sample has 50,000 to 65,000 clones; 75% to 90% occur a single time. Of the sample, around 15% falls within the top ten clones.

Inclusive of the bounding cysteine and phenylalanine, the CDR3 is 14 residues long. The read is trimmed to its CDR3 DNA, 42 bases read in frame from base 1. CDR1 LGHDT and CDR2 YNNKEL were looked up in the germline V gene (reference sequence). V and J are truncated by 2 bases and 1 base respectively, leaving an intervening sequence of 8 bases. Results and caveats for the whole study, not just this receptor: The amount of clinical and demographic metadata varied by source and participant and was provided uncurated.

The collaborating institutions used their own protocols to collect whole blood in K2EDTA tubes. For TCRbeta analysis, collaborator samples were shipped as frozen whole blood, as isolated PBMCs, or as DNA extracted from either sample type. This clonotype originated in a human donor in a cohort sampled during active COVID-19. Recombination joined TRBV3-1 (or the pseudogene TRBV3-2) with TRBJ1-1; there is no confident call for the D gene. Sequencing used peripheral blood. The bases read TGTGCCAGCAGCCAAAGATCGGGGAACACTGAAGCTTTCTTT. The resulting protein is CASSQRSGNTEAFF.